This paragraph covers one TCR beta chain sequence. Antigen: not known. The record originates from a study of identical twins' blood T cells. In the study's own analysis: Each donor had about 100,000 to nearly 500,000 clonotypes. TCRdb reprocessed the 5' RACE reads via MiXCR and lists one record per CDR3 protein. TCRdb assigned the V and J calls; the authors' analysis was not used. The table lists a few hundred thousand distinct CDR3 sequences, roughly 30% of them singletons. This CDR3 region has 15 residues. Trimming pared 4 bases from V and 1 base from J, leaving 13 bases between. Study-level findings and limits: Abundant TCRbeta CDR3s overlapped more between twins than with unrelated donors.

This receptor was identified in a woman aged 18-49 years in good health. Sequencing was performed on PBMCs. The V gene is TRBV12-3 or TRBV12-4, the J gene TRBJ1-1; D gene uncertain. The CDR3 here is CASSSTRTENTEAFF. The DNA for the CDR3 is TGTGCCAGCAGTTCGACACGGACCGAGAACACTGAAGCTTTCTTT.